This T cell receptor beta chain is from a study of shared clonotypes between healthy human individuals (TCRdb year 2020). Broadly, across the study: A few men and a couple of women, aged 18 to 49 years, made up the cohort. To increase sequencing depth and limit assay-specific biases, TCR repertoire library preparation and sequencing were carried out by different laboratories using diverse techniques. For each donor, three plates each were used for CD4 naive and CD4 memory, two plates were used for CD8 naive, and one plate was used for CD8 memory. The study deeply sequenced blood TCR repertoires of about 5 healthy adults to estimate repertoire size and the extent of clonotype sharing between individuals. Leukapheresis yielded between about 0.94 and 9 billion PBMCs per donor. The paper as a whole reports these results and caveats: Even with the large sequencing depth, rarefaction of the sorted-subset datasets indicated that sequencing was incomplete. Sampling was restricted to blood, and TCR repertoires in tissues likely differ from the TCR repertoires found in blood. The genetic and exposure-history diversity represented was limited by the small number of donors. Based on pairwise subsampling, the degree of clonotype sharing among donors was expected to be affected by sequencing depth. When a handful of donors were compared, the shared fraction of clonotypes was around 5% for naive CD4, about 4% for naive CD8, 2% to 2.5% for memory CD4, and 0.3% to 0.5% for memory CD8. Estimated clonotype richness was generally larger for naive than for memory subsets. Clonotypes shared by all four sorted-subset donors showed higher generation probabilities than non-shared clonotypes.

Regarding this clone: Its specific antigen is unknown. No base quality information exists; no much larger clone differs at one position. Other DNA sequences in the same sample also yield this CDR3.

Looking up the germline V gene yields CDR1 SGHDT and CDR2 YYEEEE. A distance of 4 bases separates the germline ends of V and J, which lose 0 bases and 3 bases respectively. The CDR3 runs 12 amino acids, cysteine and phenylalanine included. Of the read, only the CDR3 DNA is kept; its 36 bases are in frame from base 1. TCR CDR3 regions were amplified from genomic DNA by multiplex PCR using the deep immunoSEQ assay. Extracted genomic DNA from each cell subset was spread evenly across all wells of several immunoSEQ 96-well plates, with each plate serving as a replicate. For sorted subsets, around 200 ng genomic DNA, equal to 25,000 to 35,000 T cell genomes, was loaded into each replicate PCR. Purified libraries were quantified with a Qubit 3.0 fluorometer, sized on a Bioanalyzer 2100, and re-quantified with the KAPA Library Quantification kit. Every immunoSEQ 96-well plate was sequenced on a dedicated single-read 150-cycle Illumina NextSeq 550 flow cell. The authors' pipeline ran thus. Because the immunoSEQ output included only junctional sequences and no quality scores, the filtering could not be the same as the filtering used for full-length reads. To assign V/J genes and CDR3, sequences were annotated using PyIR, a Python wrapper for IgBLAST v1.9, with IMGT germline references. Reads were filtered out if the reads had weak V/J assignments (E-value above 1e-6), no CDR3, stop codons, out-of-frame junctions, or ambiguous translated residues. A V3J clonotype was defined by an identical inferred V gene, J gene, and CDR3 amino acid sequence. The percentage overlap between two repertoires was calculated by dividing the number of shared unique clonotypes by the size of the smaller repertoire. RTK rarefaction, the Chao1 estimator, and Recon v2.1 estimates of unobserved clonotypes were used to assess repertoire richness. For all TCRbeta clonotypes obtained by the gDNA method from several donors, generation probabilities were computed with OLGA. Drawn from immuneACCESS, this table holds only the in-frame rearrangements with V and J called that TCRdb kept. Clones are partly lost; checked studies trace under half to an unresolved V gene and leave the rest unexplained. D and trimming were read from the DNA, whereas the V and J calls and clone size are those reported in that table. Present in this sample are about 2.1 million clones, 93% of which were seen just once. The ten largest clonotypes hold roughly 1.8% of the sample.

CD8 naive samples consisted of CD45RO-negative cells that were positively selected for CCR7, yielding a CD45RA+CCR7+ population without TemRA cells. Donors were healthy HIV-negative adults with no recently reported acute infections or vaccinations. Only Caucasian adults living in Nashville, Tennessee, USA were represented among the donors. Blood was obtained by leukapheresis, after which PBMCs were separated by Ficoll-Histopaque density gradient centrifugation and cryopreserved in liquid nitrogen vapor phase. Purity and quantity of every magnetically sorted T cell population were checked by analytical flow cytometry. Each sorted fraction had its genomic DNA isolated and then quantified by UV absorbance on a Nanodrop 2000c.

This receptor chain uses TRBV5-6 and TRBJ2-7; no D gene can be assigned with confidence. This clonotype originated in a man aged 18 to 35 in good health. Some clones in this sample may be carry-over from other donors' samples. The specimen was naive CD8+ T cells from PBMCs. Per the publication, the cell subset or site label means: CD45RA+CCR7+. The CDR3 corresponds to CASSLGLYEQYF. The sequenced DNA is TGTGCCAGCAGCTTGGGGCTCTACGAGCAGTACTTC.